This is a list of T cell receptor beta chains from one sample in a study of T-cell memory formation after mild COVID-19. TCRdb ran MiXCR on the 5' RACE reads and lists one entry per CDR3 protein. This table has under 400,000 distinct CDR3 sequences, 20% to 25% appearing once. Sequencing input: PBMCs or a T cell subset sorted from them (not recorded which). These receptors were obtained from an adult woman who had mild COVID-19 (a few samples of this study predate the infection). Cell type and time point are not known. Both conserved end residues are part of each CDR3. For some rows the clone size is stated as once, few or many, or as a class when expanded; others skip it.

TRBV5-6,once,TRBJ2-1,CASSQAADSGKNEQFF
TRBV7-9,NA,TRBJ2-7,CASTDRVVAEQYF
TRBV7-6,NA,TRBJ2-7,CASSLGHTYEQYF
TRBV7-2,many,TRBJ2-7,CASSLSAGSYEQYF
TRBV4-1,NA,TRBJ1-2,CASSQVGGYYGYTF
TRBV4-3,few,TRBJ2-1,CASSRTYDNEQFF
TRBV2,NA,TRBJ2-7,CASRSPGGSYEQYF
TRBV20-1,NA,TRBJ2-7,CSALGWNSYEQYF
TRBV12-3/TRBV12-4,few,TRBJ2-2,CASSALPSENTGELFF
TRBV4-3,NA,TRBJ2-3,CASSQRGVTGETQYF
TRBV24-1,medium-sized,TRBJ2-1,CATSEVAWDEQFF
TRBV10-3,NA,TRBJ1-5,CAIGRDSGLGSNQPQHF
TRBV7-9,many,TRBJ1-1,CASSLALNTEAFF
TRBV5-5,few,TRBJ2-2,CASSFWTSGSVGELFF
TRBV29-1,NA,TRBJ2-7,CSVGDPGETYEQYF
TRBV5-1,few,TRBJ2-2,CASSTDGLNTGELFF
TRBV21-1,NA,TRBJ2-2,CASSIHQAGGPGELFF
TRBV6-2/TRBV6-3,NA,TRBJ2-1,CASSYLGDSIYNEQFF
TRBV4-1,NA,TRBJ2-7,CASSPRTSEQYF
TRBV20-1,NA,TRBJ1-5,CSARDDSNSNQPQHF
TRBV2,many,TRBJ1-6,CASTDREVSPLHF